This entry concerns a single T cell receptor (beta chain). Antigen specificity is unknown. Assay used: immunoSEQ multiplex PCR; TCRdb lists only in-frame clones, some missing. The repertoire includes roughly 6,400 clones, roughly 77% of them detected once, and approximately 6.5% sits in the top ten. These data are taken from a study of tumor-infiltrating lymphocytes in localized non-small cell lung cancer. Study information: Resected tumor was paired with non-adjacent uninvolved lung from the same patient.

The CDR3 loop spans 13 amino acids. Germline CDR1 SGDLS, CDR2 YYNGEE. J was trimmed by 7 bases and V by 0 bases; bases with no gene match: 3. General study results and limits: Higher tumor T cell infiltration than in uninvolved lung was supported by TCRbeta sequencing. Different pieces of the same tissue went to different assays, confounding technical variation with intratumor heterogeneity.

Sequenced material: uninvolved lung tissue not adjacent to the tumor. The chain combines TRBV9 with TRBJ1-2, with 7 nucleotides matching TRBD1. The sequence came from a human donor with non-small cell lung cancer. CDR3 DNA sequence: TGTGCCAGCAGCGTAGGCCAGGGGGTTGGCTACACCTTC. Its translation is CASSVGQGVGYTF.